Listed below are T cell receptor beta chains from one sample, sequenced in a study of blood T cell repertoires in COVID-19. The assay was immunoSEQ multiplex PCR, and TCRdb's table has in-frame clones only and misses some. The sample carries over 400,000 clones, 75% to 90% recorded once. Material for sequencing was PBMCs or T cells enriched from blood (not recorded which). The receptors here all came from an older woman who had recovered from COVID-19. CDR3s include the opening cysteine and the closing phenylalanine or tryptophan. The order of the fields is clone size, CDR3 length, D gene, J gene, V gene, CDR3 DNA, CDR3 protein. D genes are given only for firm matches. Part of the rows lack a size; the others show once, few, many or a class for expanded clones.

once,16,NA,TRBJ2-2,TRBV5-4,TGTGCCAGCAGCTTTAACCGACAGGCTAACACCGGGGAGCTGTTTTTT,CASSFNRQANTGELFF
NA,15,NA,TRBJ1-1,TRBV5-4,TGTGCCAGCAGCCCAAACTCGGGGGTTGCCACTGAAGCTTTCTTT,CASSPNSGVATEAFF
NA,16,TRBD1,TRBJ2-2,TRBV10-3,TGTGCCATCAGTGAGTTGGACAGGGTAGGCACCGGGGAGCTGTTTTTT,CAISELDRVGTGELFF
NA,15,NA,TRBJ1-4,TRBV19,TGTGCCAGTAGCACAGGTGGAGGGACTAATGAAAAACTGTTTTTT,CASSTGGGTNEKLFF
NA,15,TRBD1,TRBJ2-7,TRBV27,TGTGCCAGCAGTTTGGGGACAGGGCCCTCCTACGAGCAGTACTTC,CASSLGTGPSYEQYF
NA,13,NA,TRBJ1-2,TRBV3-1/TRBV3-2,TGTGCCACCTCGAAGGAGGTCGGCTATGGCTACACCTTC,CATSKEVGYGYTF
NA,15,TRBD1,TRBJ1-1,TRBV5-1,TGCGCCAGCAGCCCGACGGACAGGGGGACCACTGAAGCTTTCTTT,CASSPTDRGTTEAFF
few,16,NA,TRBJ1-5,TRBV5-4,TGTGCCAGCAGCTTGACGGGGGAAGGAGGCAATCAGCCCCAGCATTTT,CASSLTGEGGNQPQHF
NA,15,NA,TRBJ1-4,TRBV4-2,TGTGCCAGCAGCCAAGAAATCGGGGTGAGTGGAAAACTGTTTTTT,CASSQEIGVSGKLFF
NA,19,TRBD2,TRBJ2-1,TRBV7-9,TGTGCCAGCAGCTTAGAATTCTTAGCGGGGGGGTATTCCTACAATGAGCAGTTCTTC,CASSLEFLAGGYSYNEQFF
NA,15,NA,TRBJ1-1,TRBV11-3,TGTGCCAGCAGCTCCGGGGATATGATGGGAACTGAAGCTTTCTTT,CASSSGDMMGTEAFF
NA,17,TRBD1,TRBJ1-2,TRBV5-1,TGCGCCAGCAGCTTGGTTTCAGGCCGACAGGGGGGCTATGGCTACACCTTC,CASSLVSGRQGGYGYTF
NA,14,NA,TRBJ1-3,TRBV2,TGTGCCAGCAGTGAACGGACAACTGGAAACACCATATATTTT,CASSERTTGNTIYF
NA,17,TRBD2,TRBJ2-5,TRBV6-2/TRBV6-3,TGTGCCAGCAGTTTTGAACTAGCGGGGGGTGACCAAGAGACCCAGTACTTC,CASSFELAGGDQETQYF
NA,12,NA,TRBJ1-2,TRBV7-2,TGTGCCAGCAGCTTAGAGAGGGAGGGCTACACCTTC,CASSLEREGYTF
NA,14,TRBD1,TRBJ2-3,TRBV9,TGTGCCAGCAGCGCCACAGGGGCCCCAGATACGCAGTATTTT,CASSATGAPDTQYF
NA,19,TRBD1,TRBJ2-1,TRBV7-9,TGTGCCAGCAGCCCACCCGGGGCAGGGGGCGCCCGAACCTACAATGAGCAGTTCTTC,CASSPPGAGGARTYNEQFF
NA,13,NA,TRBJ1-6,TRBV27,TGTGCCAGCACCCTCGGGTCTAATTCACCCCTCCACTTT,CASTLGSNSPLHF
NA,14,NA,TRBJ2-2,TRBV30,TGTGCCTGGAGTGTACTATCCAACACCGGGGAGCTGTTTTTT,CAWSVLSNTGELFF
few,18,TRBD1,TRBJ1-5,TRBV5-6,TGTGCCAGCACCTCACGAAGGGACAGGGAAAGGATTAATCAGCCCCAGCATTTT,CASTSRRDRERINQPQHF
NA,14,NA,TRBJ1-4,TRBV19,TGTGCCAGTAGTATTAACCGCGGTGGTGAAAAACTGTTTTTT,CASSINRGGEKLFF
NA,13,NA,TRBJ1-4,TRBV7-2,TGTGCCAGCAGCTTTGGGGGGAGTGAAAAACTGTTTTTT,CASSFGGSEKLFF
NA,10,NA,TRBJ1-1,TRBV18,TGTGCCAGCTCCGGCGGGGAAGCTTTCTTT,CASSGGEAFF
NA,13,TRBD1,TRBJ1-2,TRBV29-1,TGCAGCGTTGGACAGGGTCAGGCCTGGGGCTACACCTTC,CSVGQGQAWGYTF
NA,13,NA,TRBJ1-3,TRBV13,TGTGCCAGCAGCTCCCAGGGTTGGAACACCATATATTTT,CASSSQGWNTIYF
NA,13,NA,TRBJ1-2,TRBV7-9,TGTGCCAGCAGCCTTCAGAGGGACTATGGCTACACCTTC,CASSLQRDYGYTF
NA,13,NA,TRBJ1-2,TRBV6-5,TGTGCCAGCTCCACCGATGGGCCGGATGGCTACACCTTC,CASSTDGPDGYTF
NA,17,NA,TRBJ1-5,TRBV21-1,TGTGCCAGCAGCAAAGACGTGGGGTCCAGGGCGAATCAGCCCCAGCATTTT,CASSKDVGSRANQPQHF
once,15,TRBD1,TRBJ1-6,TRBV9,TGTGCCAGCAGCGAGGGGACAGACTATAATTCACCCCTCCACTTT,CASSEGTDYNSPLHF
NA,12,NA,TRBJ1-2,TRBV19,TGTGCCAGTAGTATAGGGGGAGGGAAGTCGGACTTC,CASSIGGGKSDF
NA,15,TRBD1,TRBJ1-2,TRBV15,TGTGCCACCAGCAGTTGGACAGGGGAAGGTGGAGGCTACACCTTC,CATSSWTGEGGGYTF
NA,18,TRBD1,TRBJ1-4,TRBV15,TGTGCCACCAGTTGGAAGAATCCCGGGACAGGCAAGTGTGAAAAACTGTTTTTT,CATSWKNPGTGKCEKLFF
NA,16,NA,TRBJ2-3,TRBV5-1,TGCGCCAGCAGCTTGGGGGGAGCGGCGAGGACAGATACGCAGTATTTT,CASSLGGAARTDTQYF
NA,13,TRBD1,TRBJ1-5,TRBV6-4,TGTGCCAGCAGCAGGACAGGTGGTCAGCCCCAGCATTTT,CASSRTGGQPQHF
NA,16,NA,TRBJ1-1,TRBV2,TGTGCCAGCAGTGAACAGGGGCCGCCCGAGAACACTGAAGCTTTCTTT,CASSEQGPPENTEAFF
once,16,TRBD1,TRBJ1-5,TRBV24-1,TGTGCCACCAGCGATCCGGGACAGGGGCGCAATCAGCCCCAGCATTTT,CATSDPGQGRNQPQHF
NA,15,NA,TRBJ1-2,TRBV3-1/TRBV3-2,TGTGCCAGCAGCCCTTCCGGACAGTCAAACTATGGCTACACCTTC,CASSPSGQSNYGYTF
once,16,TRBD1,TRBJ1-4,TRBV7-9,TGTGCCAGCAGCTACGGACAGGGCGCAACTAATGAAAAACTGTTTTTT,CASSYGQGATNEKLFF
NA,14,NA,TRBJ2-1,TRBV10-2,TGCGCCAGCAGTGGTGGTAGCGGCAACAATGAGCAGTTCTTC,CASSGGSGNNEQFF
NA,16,NA,TRBJ1-5,TRBV6-2/TRBV6-3,TGTGCCAGCAGTGTCCGGTTCTTTGAGGGCAATCAGCCCCAGCATTTT,CASSVRFFEGNQPQHF
NA,14,NA,TRBJ2-2,TRBV4-2,TGTGCCAGCAGCCGCCAGGGTGACACCGGGGAGCTGTTTTTT,CASSRQGDTGELFF
NA,16,TRBD1,TRBJ1-2,TRBV7-9,TGTGCCAGCAGCTTAACTGGAGGGGGCCAATTGGATCGCTACACCTTC,CASSLTGGGQLDRYTF
NA,15,NA,TRBJ1-2,TRBV6-5,TGTGCCAGCAGTTATAGGGCCGGGACTAACTATGGCTACACCTTC,CASSYRAGTNYGYTF
NA,17,NA,TRBJ1-5,TRBV4-1,TGCGCCAGCAGCCAAGATGGGGGAGGGTTTAGCAATCAGCCCCAGCATTTT,CASSQDGGGFSNQPQHF
NA,15,TRBD2,TRBJ2-1,TRBV5-1,TGCGCCAGCAGCTTGGGGGGGACTAGCGGGTATGAGCAGTTCTTC,CASSLGGTSGYEQFF
NA,16,NA,TRBJ2-6,TRBV24-1,TGTGCCACCAGTGATGTGACTCTCTCTGGGGCCAACGTCCTGACTTTC,CATSDVTLSGANVLTF
NA,15,TRBD2,TRBJ2-1,TRBV6-5,TGTGCCAGCAGTTCCTCCGGACTAGCGGAGGTTGAGCAGTTCTTC,CASSSSGLAEVEQFF
NA,14,NA,TRBJ1-1,TRBV11-2,TGTGCCAGCAGCTTACAGGGATGGTACACTGAAGCTTTCTTT,CASSLQGWYTEAFF
NA,15,NA,TRBJ2-2,TRBV6-4,TGTGCCAGCAAGGAGGGTTTTTCGGACACCGGGGAGCTGTTTTTT,CASKEGFSDTGELFF
NA,12,NA,TRBJ2-2,TRBV24-1,TGTGCCACCACAGGGAACACCGGGGAGCTGTTTTTT,CATTGNTGELFF
NA,17,TRBD1,TRBJ1-2,TRBV4-1,TGCGCCAGCAGCCAAGCTGGGGAATGGGGACAGGGCTATGGCTACACCTTC,CASSQAGEWGQGYGYTF
once,16,NA,TRBJ2-7,TRBV11-2,TGTGCCAGCAGCTTAGAACGGAGGACCGTTCGATACGAGCAGTACTTC,CASSLERRTVRYEQYF
NA,13,NA,TRBJ1-4,TRBV24-1,TGTGCCACCAGTGGGGGGGTCGGTGAAAAACTGTTTTTT,CATSGGVGEKLFF